Presented here are 11 T cell receptor beta chains from one specimen sequenced in a study of blood T cell repertoires in COVID-19. The protocol was immunoSEQ multiplex PCR, while the TCRdb copy is restricted to in-frame clones and leaves out a portion. The sample has around 200,000 clones, 80% seen once. The specimen was PBMCs or T cells enriched from blood (not recorded which). The receptors stem from a woman in her forties with acute COVID-19.

CDR3 region: CASGPGQKNTEAFF. The CDR3 DNA reads as TGTGCCAGCGGACCGGGACAGAAGAACACTGAAGCTTTCTTT. J is TRBJ1-1 and V is TRBV19; 7 bases are shared with TRBD1. CDR3 length equals 14 residues. The germline V gene has CDR1 LNHDA and CDR2 SQIVND (reference sequence). The trim removed 9 bases at V and 1 base at J, leaving 8 bases unmatched.

The chain has TRBV4-1 and TRBJ2-1; D possibly corresponds to TRBD2 (6 bases). Germline lookup yields CDR1 MGHRA and CDR2 YSYEKL. The V end was cut by 5 bases, the J end by 2 bases, with 10 bases between. This CDR3 contains 14 residues. In DNA form, the CDR3 reads TGCGCCAGCAGCGGGCGGACTACCTACAATGAGCAGTTCTTC. This gives the protein CASSGRTTYNEQFF.

Concerning this clone itself: The sample contains more than one DNA sequence encoding this CDR3. The chain joins TRBV7-2 to TRBJ2-3; 14 positions agree with TRBD2. The CDR3 is made up of 16 amino acids. CDR1 is SGHTA and CDR2 is FQGNSA in the germline V gene. V gave up 5 bases and J gave up 3 bases; unmatched junction bases: 4. CDR3 residues: CASSLGLAGGTDTQYF. Written as DNA, the CDR3 is TGTGCCAGCAGCCTCGGACTAGCGGGGGGAACAGATACGCAGTATTTT.

The J gene is TRBJ1-1, the V gene TRBV7-2; D possibly corresponds to TRBD1 (6 bases). V was shortened by 2 bases and J by 5 bases, with 12 bases between the two germline ends. The germline V gene encodes CDR1 SGHTA and CDR2 FQGNSA. The CDR3 is 14 amino acids. This chain's CDR3 is CASSLQGIGTEAFF. The CDR3 nucleotides are TGTGCCAGCAGCTTACAGGGGATAGGGACTGAAGCTTTCTTT.

This chain joins TRBV9 and TRBJ1-4; D not certain. Germline CDR1 is SGDLS and CDR2 is YYNGEE. V gave up 2 bases and J gave up 0 bases, with 5 bases separating them. The CDR3 sequence is 14 residues long. In DNA form, the CDR3 reads TGTGCCAGCAGCGTCACAACAACTAATGAAAAACTGTTTTTT. Encoded protein: CASSVTTTNEKLFF.

J is TRBJ1-1 and V is TRBV6-4; D call uncertain. The germline V and J ends were trimmed by 0 bases and 4 bases, with 9 bases remaining between them. The CDR3 runs 14 residues. CDR1 and CDR2 (germline): MRHNA, SNTAGT. For the CDR3, the DNA is TGTGCCAGCAGTGACTCGAGATCGGGCACTGAAGCTTTCTTT. Protein product: CASSDSRSGTEAFF.

The rearrangement links TRBV15 to TRBJ1-2, with D perhaps TRBD1 (6 bases). The CDR3 is 17 amino acids. V lost 0 bases, J lost 0 bases, and 14 bases lay in between. Germline CDR1 reads LNHNV; CDR2 reads YYDKDF (reference sequence). In nucleotides, the CDR3 is TGTGCCACCAGCAGAGATCGGCAGGGGTCGGCTAACTATGGCTACACCTTC. Translation gives CATSRDRQGSANYGYTF.

This chain links TRBV7-2 with TRBJ2-1; D perhaps matches TRBD2 (6 bases). The germline CDR1 and CDR2 sequences are SGHTA and FQGNSA. This CDR3 is built from 16 residues. The V end lost 1 base, the J end lost 4 bases, and 14 bases lay between the germline ends. The CDR3 spells CASSLGRAVVYNEQFF. CDR3 sequence (DNA): TGTGCCAGCAGCTTAGGGAGGGCAGTAGTTTACAATGAGCAGTTCTTC.

The count of this clone is one. This may be a read error, as it is one base from a much larger clone. The V and J genes are TRBV7-3 and TRBJ2-5; possibly TRBD2 for D (6 bases). CDR3 length: 15 amino acids. Trimming left V 5 bases short and J 5 bases short, with 18 bases between. CDR1 is SGHTA, CDR2 FQGTGA, per germline. CDR3 nucleotides: TGTGCCAGCAGCCGAGACTCGGGACTTGTCGAGACCCAGTACTTC. Amino acids: CASSRDSGLVETQYF.

The chain joins TRBV7-9 to TRBJ1-1, with 11 bases fitting TRBD1. Germline loops: CDR1 SEHNR, CDR2 FQNEAQ (reference sequence). The CDR3 runs 16 residues. V lost 1 base and J lost 4; bases outside the gene matches: 5. The CDR3 coding sequence is TGTGCCAGCAGCTTAGTGGACAGGGGGCTGACCACTGAAGCTTTCTTT. Its translation: CASSLVDRGLTTEAFF.

The rearrangement uses TRBV19 and TRBJ1-5, with D unclear. Germline V gene lookup returns CDR1 LNHDA and CDR2 SQIVND (reference sequence). This CDR3 region has 16 residues. Trimming left V 1 base short and J 3 bases short, with 13 bases between. CDR3 nucleotides: TGTGCCAGTAGTATAGCGGTAACGATTAACAATCAGCCCCAGCATTTT. This translates into CASSIAVTINNQPQHF. Full variable domain (missing parts from reference TRBV19 and TRBJ1-5): DGGITQSPKYLFRKEGQNVTLSCEQNLNHDAMYWYRQDPGQGLRLIYYSQIVNDFQKGDIAEGYSVSREKKESFPLTVTSAQKNPTAFYLCASSIAVTINNQPQHFGDGTRLSIL.